The clone carrying this T cell receptor (beta chain) was picked up one time. The target antigen is unknown. This sample is part of a study of cytotoxic CD8 clonotypes in ibrutinib-treated CLL. Background on the study: Response specimens were obtained following a median treatment duration of around 12 months, with a range of 6 to 36.

CDR1 and CDR2 from the germline V gene are LNHDA and SQIVND (reference sequence). This CDR3 comprises 13 residues. V was pared by 6 bases and J by 2 bases, with 10 bases between. Sequencing used immunoSEQ multiplex PCR; TCRdb keeps in-frame clones, though not all of them. The sample contains 250,000 to 350,000 clones, approximately 76% of which appear only once. Study findings and constraints: Public clonotypes, found uncommonly, either contracted or stayed stable on treatment. Upon ibrutinib response clonality rose, and upon progression it fell back toward baseline.

The sequence was collected from a human donor with chronic lymphocytic leukemia. This sequence joins TRBV19 and TRBJ1-1; D is perhaps TRBD1 (5 bases). Sequencing used PBMCs, obtained at disease progression, from a patient treated with ibrutinib. The chain's CDR3 is CASRRTFNTEAFF. CDR3 bases: TGTGCCAGTAGACGGACATTTAACACTGAAGCTTTCTTT.